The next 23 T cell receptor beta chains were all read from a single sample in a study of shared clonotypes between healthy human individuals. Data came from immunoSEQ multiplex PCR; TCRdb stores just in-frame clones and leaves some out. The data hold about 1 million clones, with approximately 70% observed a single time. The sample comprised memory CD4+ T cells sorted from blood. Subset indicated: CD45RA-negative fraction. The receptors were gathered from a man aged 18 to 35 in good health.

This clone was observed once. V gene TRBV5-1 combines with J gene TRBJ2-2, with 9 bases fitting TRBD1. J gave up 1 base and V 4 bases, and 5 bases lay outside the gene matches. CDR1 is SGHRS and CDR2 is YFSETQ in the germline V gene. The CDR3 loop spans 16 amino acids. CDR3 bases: TGCGCCAGCAGCGAACAGGGGGCAGGGAACACCGGGGAGCTGTTTTTT. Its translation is CASSEQGAGNTGELFF. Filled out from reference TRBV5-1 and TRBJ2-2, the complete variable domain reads KAGVTQTPRYLIKTRGQQVTLSCSPISGHRSVSWYQQTPGQGLQFLFEYFSETQRNKGNFPGRFSGRQFSNSRSEMNVSTLELGDSALYLCASSEQGAGNTGELFFGEGSRLTVL.

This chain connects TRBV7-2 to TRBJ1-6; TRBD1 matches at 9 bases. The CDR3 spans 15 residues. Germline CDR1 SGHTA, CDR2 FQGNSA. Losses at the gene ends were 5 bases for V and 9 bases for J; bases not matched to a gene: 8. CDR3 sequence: CASSPPGQGLSPLHF. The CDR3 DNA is TGTGCCAGCAGCCCCCCGGGACAGGGTCTTTCACCCCTCCACTTT.

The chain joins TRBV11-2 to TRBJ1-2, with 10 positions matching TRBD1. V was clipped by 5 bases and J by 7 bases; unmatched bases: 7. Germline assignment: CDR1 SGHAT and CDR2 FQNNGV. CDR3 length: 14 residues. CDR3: CASSLRDRGSGYTF. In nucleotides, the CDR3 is TGTGCCAGCAGCCTGAGGGACAGGGGTTCTGGCTACACCTTC.

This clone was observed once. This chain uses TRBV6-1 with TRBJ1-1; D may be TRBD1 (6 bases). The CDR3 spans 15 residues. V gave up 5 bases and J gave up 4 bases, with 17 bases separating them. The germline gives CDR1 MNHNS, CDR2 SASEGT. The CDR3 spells CASSKRTAGGTEAFF. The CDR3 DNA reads TGTGCCAGCAGTAAACGGACAGCGGGCGGCACTGAAGCTTTCTTT.

The DNA for the CDR3 is TGTGCCAGCTCACCCACGATGCCCACACAGAGCTCTGGAAACACCATATATTTT. It specifies CASSPTMPTQSSGNTIYF. The J gene is TRBJ1-3, the V gene TRBV18; D ambiguous. Germline V gene sequence: CDR1 KGHSH, CDR2 LQKENI. The CDR3 loop spans 18 amino acids. The V and J ends lost 3 bases and 0 bases respectively, with 18 bases between them. The whole variable domain, remainder taken from reference TRBV18 and TRBJ1-3, is NAGVMQNPRHLVRRRGQEARLRCSPMKGHSHVYWYRQLPEEGLKFMVYLQKENIIDESGMPKERFSAEFPKEGPSILRIQQVVRGDSAAYFCASSPTMPTQSSGNTIYFGEGSWLTVV.

The CDR3 sequence: CASSPATGTYGYTF. In DNA form, the CDR3 reads TGTGCCAGCAGCCCCGCAACGGGAACCTATGGCTACACCTTC. The chain combines TRBV11-2 with TRBJ1-2; D is undetermined. With 5 bases removed from V and 4 bases from J, the gap between germline ends came to 14 bases. This CDR3 region has 14 residues. Germline CDR1 is SGHAT and CDR2 is FQNNGV.

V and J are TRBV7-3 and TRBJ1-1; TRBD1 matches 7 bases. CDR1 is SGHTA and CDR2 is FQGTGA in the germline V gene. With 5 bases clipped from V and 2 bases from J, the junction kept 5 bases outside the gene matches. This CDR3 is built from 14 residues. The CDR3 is CASSVGQVNTEAFF. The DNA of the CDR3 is TGTGCCAGCAGCGTCGGACAGGTTAACACTGAAGCTTTCTTT.

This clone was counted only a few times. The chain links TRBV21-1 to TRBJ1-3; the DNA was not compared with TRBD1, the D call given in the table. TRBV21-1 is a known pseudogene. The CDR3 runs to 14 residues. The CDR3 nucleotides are TGTGCCAGCAGCAAAGAATACACTGGAAACACCATATATTTT. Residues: CASSKEYTGNTIYF.

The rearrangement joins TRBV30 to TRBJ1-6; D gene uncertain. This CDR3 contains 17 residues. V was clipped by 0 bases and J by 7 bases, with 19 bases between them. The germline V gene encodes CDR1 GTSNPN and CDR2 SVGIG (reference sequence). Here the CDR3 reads CAWSVRRGIISNSPLHF. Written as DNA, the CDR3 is TGTGCCTGGAGTGTACGGAGAGGAATAATCTCCAATTCACCCCTCCACTTT.

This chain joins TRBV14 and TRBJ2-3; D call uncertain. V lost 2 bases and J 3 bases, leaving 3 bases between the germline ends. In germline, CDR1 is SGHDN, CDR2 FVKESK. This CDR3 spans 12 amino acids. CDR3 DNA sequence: TGTGCCAGCAGCCAATGGACAGATACGCAGTATTTT. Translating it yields CASSQWTDTQYF.

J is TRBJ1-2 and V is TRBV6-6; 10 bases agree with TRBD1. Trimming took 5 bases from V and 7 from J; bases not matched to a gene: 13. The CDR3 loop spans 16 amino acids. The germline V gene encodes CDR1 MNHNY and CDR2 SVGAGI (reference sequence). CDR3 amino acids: CASSPPRDRGSSGYTF. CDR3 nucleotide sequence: TGTGCCAGCAGTCCACCAAGGGACAGGGGAAGTTCTGGCTACACCTTC.

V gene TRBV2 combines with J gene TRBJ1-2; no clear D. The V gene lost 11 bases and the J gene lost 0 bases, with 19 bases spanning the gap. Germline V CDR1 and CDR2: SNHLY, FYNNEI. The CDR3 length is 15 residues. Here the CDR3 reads CAGNDDGGSNYGYTF. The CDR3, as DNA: TGTGCCGGCAACGACGACGGAGGATCTAACTATGGCTACACCTTC. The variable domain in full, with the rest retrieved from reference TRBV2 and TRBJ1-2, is EPEVTQTPSHQVTQMGQEVILRCVPISNHLYFYWYRQILGQKVEFLVSFYNNEISEKSEIFDDQFSVERPDGSNFTLKIRSTKLEDSAMYFCAGNDDGGSNYGYTFGSGTRLTVV.

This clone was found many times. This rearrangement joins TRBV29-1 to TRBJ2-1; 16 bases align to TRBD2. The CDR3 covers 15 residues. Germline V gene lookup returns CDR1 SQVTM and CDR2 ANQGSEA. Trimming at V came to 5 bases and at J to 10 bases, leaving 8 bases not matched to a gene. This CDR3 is CSVTGTSGGAWEQFF. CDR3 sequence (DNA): TGCAGCGTTACCGGGACTAGCGGGGGGGCCTGGGAGCAGTTCTTC.

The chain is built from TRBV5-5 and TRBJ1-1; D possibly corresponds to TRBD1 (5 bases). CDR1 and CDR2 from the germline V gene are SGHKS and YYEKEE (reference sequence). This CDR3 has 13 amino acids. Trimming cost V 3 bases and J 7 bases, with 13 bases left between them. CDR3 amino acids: CASSSGTHLEAFF. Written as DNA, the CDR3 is TGTGCCAGCAGCTCGGGGACTCACCTTGAAGCTTTCTTT.

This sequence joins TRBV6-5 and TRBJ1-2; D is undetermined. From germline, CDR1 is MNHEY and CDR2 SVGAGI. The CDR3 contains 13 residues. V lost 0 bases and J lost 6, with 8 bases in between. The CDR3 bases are TGTGCCAGCAGTTACTCGAAAGGGAATGGCTACACCTTC. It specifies CASSYSKGNGYTF.

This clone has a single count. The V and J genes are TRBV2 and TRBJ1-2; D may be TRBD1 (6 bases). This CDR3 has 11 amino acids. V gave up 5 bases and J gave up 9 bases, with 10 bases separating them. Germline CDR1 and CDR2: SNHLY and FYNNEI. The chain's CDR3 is CASSYRDRYTF. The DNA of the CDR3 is TGTGCCAGCAGTTACAGGGACCGCTACACCTTC.

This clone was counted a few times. The CDR3 region has the DNA TGTGCCAGCAGTGAGGGGTTTAGGCTGGGACAGTCAAATCAGCCCCAGCATTTT. Amino acid sequence: CASSEGFRLGQSNQPQHF. The rearrangement uses TRBV6-1 and TRBJ1-5; 7 bases align to TRBD1. The CDR3 runs 18 residues. From germline, CDR1 is MNHNS and CDR2 SASEGT. The V segment lost 3 bases and the J segment 4 bases; nucleotides outside the gene matches: 15.

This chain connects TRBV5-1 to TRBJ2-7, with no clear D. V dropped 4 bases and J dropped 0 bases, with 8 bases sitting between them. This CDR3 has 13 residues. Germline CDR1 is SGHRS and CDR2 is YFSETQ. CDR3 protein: CASSPLTSYEQYF. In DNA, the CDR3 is TGCGCCAGCAGCCCACTTACCTCCTACGAGCAGTACTTC.

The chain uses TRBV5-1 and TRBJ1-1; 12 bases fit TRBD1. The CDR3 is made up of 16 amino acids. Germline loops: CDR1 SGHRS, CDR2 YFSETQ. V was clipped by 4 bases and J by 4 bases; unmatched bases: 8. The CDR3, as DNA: TGCGCCAGCAGCATGGGACAGGGGGCCGGCGGCACTGAAGCTTTCTTT. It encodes CASSMGQGAGGTEAFF.

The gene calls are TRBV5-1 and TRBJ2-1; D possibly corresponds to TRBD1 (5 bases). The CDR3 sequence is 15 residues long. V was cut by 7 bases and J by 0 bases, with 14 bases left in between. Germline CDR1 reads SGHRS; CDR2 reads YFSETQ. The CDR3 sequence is CASGPTGSSYNEQFF. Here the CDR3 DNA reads TGCGCCAGCGGCCCAACAGGAAGCTCCTACAATGAGCAGTTCTTC.

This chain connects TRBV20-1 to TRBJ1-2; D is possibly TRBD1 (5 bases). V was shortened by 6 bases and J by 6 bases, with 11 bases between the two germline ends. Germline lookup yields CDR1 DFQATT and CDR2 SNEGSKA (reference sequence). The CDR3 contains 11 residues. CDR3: CSAQAGNGYTF. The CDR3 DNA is TGCAGTGCACAGGCTGGTAATGGCTACACCTTC.

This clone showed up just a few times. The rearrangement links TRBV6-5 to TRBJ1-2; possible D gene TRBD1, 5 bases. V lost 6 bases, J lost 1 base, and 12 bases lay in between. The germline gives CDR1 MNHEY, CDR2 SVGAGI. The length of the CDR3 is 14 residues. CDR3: CASSPDSRNYGYTF. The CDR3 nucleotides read TGTGCCAGCAGCCCCGACAGCCGTAACTATGGCTACACCTTC.

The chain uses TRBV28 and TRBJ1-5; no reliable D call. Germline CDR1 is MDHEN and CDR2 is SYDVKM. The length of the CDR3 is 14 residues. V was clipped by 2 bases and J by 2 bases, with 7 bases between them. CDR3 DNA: TGTGCCAGCAGTTTAGGGGAACGCAATCAGCCCCAGCATTTT. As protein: CASSLGERNQPQHF.